This T cell receptor (beta chain) originates from a study of blood T cell repertoires in COVID-19. Libraries were prepared by immunoSEQ multiplex PCR; TCRdb keeps only in-frame clonotypes and omits some of them. Among about 120,000 clones listed, over 75% were seen once. V gave up 5 bases and J gave up 2 bases; unmatched junction bases: 6. The CDR3 is made up of 16 amino acids. From germline, CDR1 is SGHNT and CDR2 YENEEA. The J gene is TRBJ2-5, the V gene TRBV11-3; 12 bases match TRBD2. Sequencing was carried out using peripheral blood. This TCR derives from a human donor with active COVID-19. The donor label of this sample is uncertain. The CDR3 sequence: CASSMRTSGAQETQYF. DNA of the CDR3: TGTGCCAGCAGCATGCGGACTAGCGGGGCACAAGAGACCCAGTACTTC.